The clone carrying this TCR beta chain came up many times. These data originate in a study of neurological immune-mediated disorders. MiXCR, applied by TCRdb to the 5' RACE reads, yields one record per CDR3 protein. The sample has tens of thousands of distinct CDR3 sequences; about a tenth are singletons. Looked up from germline, CDR1 is SGHDN and CDR2 is FVKESK. The CDR3 extends over 11 amino acids. The ends were cut back, 1 base at V and 6 bases at J, with 3 bases in the middle. The specimen sequenced was PBMCs. The chain links TRBV14 to TRBJ1-1; no reliable D call. The TCR sequence derives from a man aged 35 to 55 in good health. The CDR3 region has the DNA TGTGCCAGCAGCCAAGGTCCTGAAGCTTTCTTT. Translation: CASSQGPEAFF.